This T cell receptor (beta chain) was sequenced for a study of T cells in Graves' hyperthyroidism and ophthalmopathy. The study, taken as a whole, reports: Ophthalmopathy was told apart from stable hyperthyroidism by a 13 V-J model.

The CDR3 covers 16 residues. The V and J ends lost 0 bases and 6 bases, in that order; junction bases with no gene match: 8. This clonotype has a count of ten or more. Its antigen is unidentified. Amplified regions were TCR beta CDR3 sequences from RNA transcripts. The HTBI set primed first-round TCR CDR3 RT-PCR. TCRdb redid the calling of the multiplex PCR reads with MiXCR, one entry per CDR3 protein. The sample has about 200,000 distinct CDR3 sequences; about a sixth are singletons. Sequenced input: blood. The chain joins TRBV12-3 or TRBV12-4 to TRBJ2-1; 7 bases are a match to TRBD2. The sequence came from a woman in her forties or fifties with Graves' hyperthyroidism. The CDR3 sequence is CASSLAGGVLGNEQFF. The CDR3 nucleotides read TGTGCCAGCAGTTTAGCGGGGGGGGTGCTGGGCAATGAGCAGTTCTTC.